These T cell receptor beta chains were read from a single sample in a study of identical twins. One entry per CDR3 protein, called by TCRdb with MiXCR from the 5' RACE reads. The profile covers 1.5 million to 2 million distinct CDR3 sequences, with about 32% appearing a single time and more than 0.25% taken by the ten largest. Sequencing was performed on cord blood. These receptors were obtained from a newborn girl in good health. Both conserved end residues are part of each CDR3. D genes are given only for firm matches. Expanded clones are given a class, and other clones once, few, many or no size at all.

clone size: many
J gene: TRBJ2-3
D gene: NA
V gene: TRBV29-1
CDR3 DNA: TGCAGCTCAAGCATAACAACGCGGCAGTATTTT
CDR3 protein: CSSSITTRQYF

clone size: NA
J gene: TRBJ1-5
D gene: NA
V gene: TRBV18
CDR3 DNA: TGTGCCAGCTCACCATCAGGGGAGCCCCAGCATTTT
CDR3 protein: CASSPSGEPQHF

clone size: many
J gene: TRBJ1-4
D gene: TRBD1
V gene: TRBV7-2
CDR3 DNA: TGTGCCAGCAGCAGGACAGGGGGCAATGAAAAACTGTTTTTT
CDR3 protein: CASSRTGGNEKLFF

clone size: many
J gene: TRBJ2-3
D gene: TRBD1
V gene: TRBV5-1
CDR3 DNA: TGCGCCAGCAGCCCCGGACAGGAGGACACAGATACGCAGTATTTT
CDR3 protein: CASSPGQEDTDTQYF

clone size: NA
J gene: TRBJ2-3
D gene: NA
V gene: TRBV24-1
CDR3 DNA: TGTGTCACCAGTGATTCTCGGGCAGATACGCAGTATTTT
CDR3 protein: CVTSDSRADTQYF

clone size: NA
J gene: TRBJ2-5
D gene: NA
V gene: TRBV4-2
CDR3 DNA: TGTGCCAGCAGCCAAGTGGAGACTAGTCAAGAGACCCAGTACTTC
CDR3 protein: CASSQVETSQETQYF

clone size: few
J gene: TRBJ2-5
D gene: NA
V gene: TRBV3-1
CDR3 DNA: TGTGCCAGCAGCCAAGATGGAGGACTAGAGACCCAGTACTTC
CDR3 protein: CASSQDGGLETQYF

clone size: NA
J gene: TRBJ2-1
D gene: NA
V gene: TRBV4-2
CDR3 DNA: TGTGCCAGCAGCCAAGAGTTTCCACAGGGTATCTACGAGCAGTTCTTC
CDR3 protein: CASSQEFPQGIYEQFF

clone size: few
J gene: TRBJ2-1
D gene: NA
V gene: TRBV11-3
CDR3 DNA: TGTGCCAGCAGCCGCCTCCAAGATGAGCAGTTCTTC
CDR3 protein: CASSRLQDEQFF

clone size: few
J gene: TRBJ1-5
D gene: NA
V gene: TRBV20-1
CDR3 DNA: TGCAGTGCTAGAGTTGTAGGGGGCAATCAGCCCCAGCATTTT
CDR3 protein: CSARVVGGNQPQHF

clone size: NA
J gene: TRBJ2-7
D gene: NA
V gene: TRBV11-2
CDR3 DNA: TGTGCCAGCAGCTTAGCGCTAGCATCGAGCGGCGAGCAGTACTTC
CDR3 protein: CASSLALASSGEQYF

clone size: NA
J gene: TRBJ2-3
D gene: NA
V gene: TRBV3-1
CDR3 DNA: TGTGCCAGCAGCCGAAAACAGGGAGATACGCAGTATTTT
CDR3 protein: CASSRKQGDTQYF

clone size: NA
J gene: TRBJ2-5
D gene: TRBD1
V gene: TRBV29-1
CDR3 DNA: TGCAGCGGGGGACAGAGCCAAGAGACCCAGTACTTC
CDR3 protein: CSGGQSQETQYF

clone size: few
J gene: TRBJ2-1
D gene: TRBD2
V gene: TRBV20-1
CDR3 DNA: TGCAGTGCCACGAGGACTAGCGTGACGTTTGAGCAGTTCTTC
CDR3 protein: CSATRTSVTFEQFF

clone size: few
J gene: TRBJ2-3
D gene: NA
V gene: TRBV20-1
CDR3 DNA: TGCAGTGCTCCCCTAGGGGGGAGCGGTACAGATACGCAGTATTTT
CDR3 protein: CSAPLGGSGTDTQYF

clone size: few
J gene: TRBJ2-7
D gene: NA
V gene: TRBV5-1
CDR3 DNA: TGCGCCAGCCAGGGTATGGGGCACCCAGAGACTCAGTACTTC
CDR3 protein: CASQGMGHPETQYF

clone size: NA
J gene: TRBJ2-3
D gene: TRBD2
V gene: TRBV6-4
CDR3 DNA: TGTGCCAGCAGTGACTCGAATGGGGGGGCAGATACGCAGTATTTT
CDR3 protein: CASSDSNGGADTQYF

clone size: few
J gene: TRBJ2-3
D gene: TRBD2
V gene: TRBV25-1
CDR3 DNA: TGTGCCAGCAGGGGACTAGCGGACCGCACAGATACGCAGTATTTT
CDR3 protein: CASRGLADRTDTQYF

clone size: NA
J gene: TRBJ2-3
D gene: NA
V gene: TRBV28
CDR3 DNA: TGTGCCAGCAGTTTTCTCAAGGGAGGCGCAGATACGCAGTATTTT
CDR3 protein: CASSFLKGGADTQYF

clone size: NA
J gene: TRBJ2-7
D gene: NA
V gene: TRBV29-1
CDR3 DNA: TGCAGCGTTGAAGATAGTTTCCTGAACGAGCAGTACTTC
CDR3 protein: CSVEDSFLNEQYF

clone size: few
J gene: TRBJ2-1
D gene: TRBD2
V gene: TRBV6-2/TRBV6-3
CDR3 DNA: TGTGCCAGCAGTTATGAAGCCGGGACTAGCGGCTACAATGAGCAGTTCTTC
CDR3 protein: CASSYEAGTSGYNEQFF

clone size: few
J gene: TRBJ2-7
D gene: NA
V gene: TRBV29-1
CDR3 DNA: TGCAGCGTTACGTTTATCGGGGAGTCCTACGAGCAGTACTTC
CDR3 protein: CSVTFIGESYEQYF

clone size: NA
J gene: TRBJ1-1
D gene: NA
V gene: TRBV12-3/TRBV12-4
CDR3 DNA: TGTGCCAGCAGTTTTAGGGGCCGGGGGGAGGCTTTCTTT
CDR3 protein: CASSFRGRGEAFF

clone size: many
J gene: TRBJ2-5
D gene: NA
V gene: TRBV27
CDR3 DNA: TGTGCCAGCAGTTTAATAGGTCGAGAGACCCAGTACTTC
CDR3 protein: CASSLIGRETQYF

clone size: NA
J gene: TRBJ2-3
D gene: NA
V gene: TRBV20-1
CDR3 DNA: TGCAGTGCTGACAGGTCAGACCTAGATACGCAGTATTTT
CDR3 protein: CSADRSDLDTQYF

clone size: few
J gene: TRBJ2-1
D gene: NA
V gene: TRBV7-9
CDR3 DNA: TGTGCCAGCAGCCCTCTACTAGGGAATGAGCAGTTCTTC
CDR3 protein: CASSPLLGNEQFF

clone size: once
J gene: TRBJ1-4
D gene: NA
V gene: TRBV7-6
CDR3 DNA: TGTGCCAGCAGCCAAACACCTCTGGGCTCGGAAAAACTGTTTTTT
CDR3 protein: CASSQTPLGSEKLFF

clone size: NA
J gene: TRBJ2-3
D gene: TRBD2
V gene: TRBV12-3/TRBV12-4
CDR3 DNA: TGTGCCAGCAGGGTAGACCGGACTAGCGTAGATACGCAGTATTTT
CDR3 protein: CASRVDRTSVDTQYF

clone size: NA
J gene: TRBJ2-4
D gene: NA
V gene: TRBV28
CDR3 DNA: TGTGCCAGCAGCCGGACAGCTATCCGGGGAAGCATTCAGTACTTC
CDR3 protein: CASSRTAIRGSIQYF

clone size: few
J gene: TRBJ2-1
D gene: TRBD1
V gene: TRBV6-1
CDR3 DNA: TGTGCCAGCACACCGGGACAGGGAACAAGTAGCTCCTACAATGAGCAGTTCTTC
CDR3 protein: CASTPGQGTSSSYNEQFF

clone size: NA
J gene: TRBJ2-1
D gene: TRBD2
V gene: TRBV12-3/TRBV12-4
CDR3 DNA: TGTGCCAGCAGTCCCGGCTATAGCGGGAGTAGCTACAATGAGCAGTTCTTC
CDR3 protein: CASSPGYSGSSYNEQFF